This T cell receptor beta chain came from a study of cytotoxic CD8 clonotypes in ibrutinib-treated CLL. Study-wide context: The patient breakdown showed more than 9 relapsed/refractory and some 14 treatment-naive cases, with under 18 IGHV unmutated. Notes on the study in general: At the start, clonality exceeded age-matched healthy donors and followed circulating CD8+ T-cell counts.

This clone appeared a few times. Its matching antigen is unknown. Germline V lookup: CDR1 SGHRS, CDR2 YFSETQ. The V and J ends lost 4 bases and 2 bases respectively, with 16 bases between them. The CDR3 length is 15 residues. Repertoires were generated with immunoSEQ multiplex PCR, while TCRdb's copy carries only in-frame clones and drops some. The table lists 50,000 to 70,000 clones, 54% of them singletons. This TCR came from a human donor with chronic lymphocytic leukemia. J is TRBJ2-7 and V is TRBV5-1, with D maybe TRBD1 (6 bases). Source: PBMCs, taken at disease progression, from a patient treated with ibrutinib. The CDR3 loop reads CASSPYVDSPYEQYF. The CDR3 DNA reads TGCGCCAGCAGCCCCTACGTGGACAGCCCCTACGAGCAGTACTTC.